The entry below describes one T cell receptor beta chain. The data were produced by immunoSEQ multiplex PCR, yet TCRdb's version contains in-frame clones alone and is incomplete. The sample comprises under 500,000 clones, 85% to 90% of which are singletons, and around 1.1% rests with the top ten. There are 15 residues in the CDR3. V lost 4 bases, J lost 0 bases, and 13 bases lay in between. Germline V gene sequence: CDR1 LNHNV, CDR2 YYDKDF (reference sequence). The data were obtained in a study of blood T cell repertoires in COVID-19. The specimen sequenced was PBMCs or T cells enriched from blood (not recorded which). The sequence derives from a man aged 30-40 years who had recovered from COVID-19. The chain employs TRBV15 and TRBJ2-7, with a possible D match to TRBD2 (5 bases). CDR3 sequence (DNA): TGTGCCACCAGCACCGTCGGGGAGAGCTCCTACGAGCAGTACTTC. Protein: CATSTVGESSYEQYF.